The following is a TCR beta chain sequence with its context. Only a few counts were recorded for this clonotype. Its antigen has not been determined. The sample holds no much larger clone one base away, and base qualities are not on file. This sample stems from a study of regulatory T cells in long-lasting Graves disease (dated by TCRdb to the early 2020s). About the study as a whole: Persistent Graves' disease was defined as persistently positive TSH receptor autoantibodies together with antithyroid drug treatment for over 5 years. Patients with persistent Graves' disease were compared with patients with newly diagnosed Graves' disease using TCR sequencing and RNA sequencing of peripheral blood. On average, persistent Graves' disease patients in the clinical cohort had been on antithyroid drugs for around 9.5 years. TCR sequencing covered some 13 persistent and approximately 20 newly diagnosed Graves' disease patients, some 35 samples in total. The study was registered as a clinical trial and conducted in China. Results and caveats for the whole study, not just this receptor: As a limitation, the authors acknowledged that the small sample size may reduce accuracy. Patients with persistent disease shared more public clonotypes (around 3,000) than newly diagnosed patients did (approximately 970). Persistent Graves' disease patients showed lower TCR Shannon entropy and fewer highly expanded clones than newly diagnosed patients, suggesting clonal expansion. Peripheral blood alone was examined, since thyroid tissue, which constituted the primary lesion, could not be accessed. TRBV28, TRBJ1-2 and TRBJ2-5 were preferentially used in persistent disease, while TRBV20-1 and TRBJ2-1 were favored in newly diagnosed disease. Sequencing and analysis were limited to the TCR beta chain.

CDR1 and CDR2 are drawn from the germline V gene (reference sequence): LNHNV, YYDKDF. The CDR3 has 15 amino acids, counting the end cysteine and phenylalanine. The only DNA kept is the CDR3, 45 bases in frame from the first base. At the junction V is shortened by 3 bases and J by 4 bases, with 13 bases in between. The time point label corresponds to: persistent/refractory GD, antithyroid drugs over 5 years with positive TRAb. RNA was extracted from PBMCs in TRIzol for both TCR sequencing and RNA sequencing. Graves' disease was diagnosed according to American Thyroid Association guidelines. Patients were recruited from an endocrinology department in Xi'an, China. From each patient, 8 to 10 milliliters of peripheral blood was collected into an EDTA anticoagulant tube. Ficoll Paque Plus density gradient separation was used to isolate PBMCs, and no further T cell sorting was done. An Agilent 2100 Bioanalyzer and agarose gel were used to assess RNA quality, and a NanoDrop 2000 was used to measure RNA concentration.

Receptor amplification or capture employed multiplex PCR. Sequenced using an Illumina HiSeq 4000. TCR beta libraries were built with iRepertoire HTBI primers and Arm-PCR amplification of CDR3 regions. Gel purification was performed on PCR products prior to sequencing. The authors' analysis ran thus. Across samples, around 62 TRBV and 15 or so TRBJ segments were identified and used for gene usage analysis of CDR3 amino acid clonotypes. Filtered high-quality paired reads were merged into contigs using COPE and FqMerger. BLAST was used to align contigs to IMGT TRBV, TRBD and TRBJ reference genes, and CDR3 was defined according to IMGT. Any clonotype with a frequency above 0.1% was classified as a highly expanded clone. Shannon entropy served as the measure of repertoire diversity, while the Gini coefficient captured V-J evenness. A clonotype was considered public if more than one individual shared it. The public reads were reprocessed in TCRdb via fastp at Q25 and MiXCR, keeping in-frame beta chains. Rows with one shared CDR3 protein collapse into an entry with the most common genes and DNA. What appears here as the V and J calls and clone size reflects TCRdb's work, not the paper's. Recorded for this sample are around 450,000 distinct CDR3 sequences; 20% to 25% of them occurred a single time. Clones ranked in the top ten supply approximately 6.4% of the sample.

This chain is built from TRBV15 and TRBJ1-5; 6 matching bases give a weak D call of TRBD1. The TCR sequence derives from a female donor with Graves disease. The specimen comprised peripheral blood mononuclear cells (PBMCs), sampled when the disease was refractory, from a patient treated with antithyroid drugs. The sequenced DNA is TGTGCCACCAGCAGCCGGGGGGCAACGAATCAGCCCCAGCATTTT. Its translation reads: CATSSRGATNQPQHF.